One and the same sample provided the 7 T cell receptor beta chains below, sequenced in a study of CD8 T cells in ankylosing spondylitis. The study, taken as a whole, reports: Roughly eight highly homologous variants made up a TCR beta motif that seemed to typify ankylosing spondylitis blood.

One entry per CDR3 protein results from TCRdb running MiXCR on the 5' RACE reads. The repertoire holds 700,000 to 850,000 distinct CDR3 sequences, over 9.5% seen once, with roughly 0.51% in the top ten. Which antigens these TCRs recognize remains unknown. Sequences were obtained from blood, either unsorted or a sorted T cell fraction (not recorded which). The receptors here all came from a male donor with ankylosing spondylitis.

This clonotype has at least ten counts. V gene TRBV12-3 or TRBV12-4 combines with J gene TRBJ1-2; the D gene is possibly TRBD1 (5 bases). Trimming shortened V by 5 bases and J by 5 bases, and 12 bases separated the two germline ends. CDR3 length equals 13 residues. The CDR3 protein is CASSGGFGYGYTF. DNA of the CDR3: TGTGCCAGCAGTGGGGGTTTTGGATATGGCTACACCTTC.

CDR3 sequence: CSASGGSLTYEQYF. CDR3 sequence (DNA): TGCAGTGCCTCGGGGGGTTCCCTTACCTACGAGCAGTACTTC. The gene calls are TRBV20-1 and TRBJ2-7, with 7 bases matching TRBD2. The CDR3 totals 14 residues. The V segment lost 6 bases and the J segment 2 bases; nucleotides outside the gene matches: 10. Germline-derived CDR1 and CDR2 are DFQATT and SNEGSKA (reference sequence).

This clonotype was observed at least ten times. Relative to the germline gene, one junction end is altered; a read error may explain this. This sequence joins TRBV5-1 and TRBJ2-5; 7 bases are shared with TRBD2. Germline values: CDR1 SGHRS, CDR2 YFSETQ. This CDR3 is built from 13 residues. The CDR3 sequence: CASSSQGGETQYF. For the CDR3, the DNA is TGTGCCAGCAGCTCGCAGGGAGGGGAGACCCAGTACTTC. Variable domain in full (rest from reference TRBV5-1 and TRBJ2-5): KAGVTQTPRYLIKTRGQQVTLSCSPISGHRSVSWYQQTPGQGLQFLFEYFSETQRNKGNFPGRFSGRQFSNSRSEMNVSTLELGDSALYLCASSSQGGETQYFGPGTRLLVL.

This clonotype has ten or more counts. This chain joins TRBV12-3 or TRBV12-4 and TRBJ1-5; D ambiguous. Trimming removed 5 bases from V and 7 bases from J, with 12 bases in between. This CDR3 has 13 residues. The CDR3 loop reads CASSKAGGQPQHF. CDR3 DNA: TGTGCCAGCAGTAAGGCAGGTGGACAGCCCCAGCATTTT.

In this sample, this clonotype turned up many times. The genes are TRBV20-1 and TRBJ2-5; either TRBD1 or TRBD2 may supply D (6 bases each). The germline V and J ends were trimmed by 7 bases and 4 bases, with 10 bases remaining between them. Germline V gives CDR1 DFQATT, CDR2 SNEGSKA (reference sequence). The CDR3 has 11 residues. The CDR3 protein is CSEEGGETQYF. DNA of the CDR3: TGCAGTGAGGAGGGGGGAGAGACCCAGTACTTC.

This clonotype has at least ten counts. The rearrangement links TRBV20-1 to TRBJ2-7; D is perhaps TRBD1 or TRBD2 (5 bases each). The CDR3 contains 16 residues. Between the trimmed V and J ends, which lost 5 bases and 4 bases, there was a span of 24 bases. The germline gives CDR1 DFQATT, CDR2 SNEGSKA (reference sequence). The chain's CDR3 is CSALDTLRLRGYEQYF. The CDR3 DNA follows: TGCAGTGCTTTGGACACGCTCCGGCTACGAGGGTACGAGCAGTACTTC.

This clonotype was observed a few times. V and J are TRBV5-1 and TRBJ2-3; D unclear. V gave up 0 bases and J gave up 4 bases, with 15 bases separating them. Germline assignment: CDR1 SGHRS and CDR2 YFSETQ. The CDR3 length is 16 residues. The CDR3: CASSLGSFRTADTQYF. CDR3 in DNA: TGCGCCAGCAGCTTGGGGTCCTTCAGGACCGCAGATACGCAGTATTTT.